This TCR beta chain was identified during a study of shared clonotypes between healthy human individuals. Points from the study as a whole: Large sequencing depth failed to make sorted-subset sequencing complete, rarefaction showed.

HIV-negative, healthy adults without recent acute infections or vaccinations were the donors. For this clone: Its antigen is unidentified.

Germline V gives CDR1 MDHEN, CDR2 SYDVKM. The V gene lost 6 bases and the J gene lost 6 bases, with 16 bases spanning the gap. The CDR3 contains 14 residues. Profiling relied on immunoSEQ multiplex PCR, and the TCRdb table lists in-frame clones only, not all of them. The table shows about 1 million clones, with approximately 76% occurring only once. The source is a man younger than 35 in good health. Sequenced material: memory CD4+ T cells sorted from blood. The subset here: CD45RA-negative fraction. V is TRBV28 and J is TRBJ2-3; the D gene could be TRBD1 or TRBD2 (5 bases each). The CDR3, as DNA: TGTGCCAGCAGACAGGTCTCAGGGACCGATACGCAGTATTTT. Amino acid sequence: CASRQVSGTDTQYF.